These 25 T cell receptor beta chains originate from one sample sequenced in a study of Ad26.COV2.S vaccination and SARS-CoV-2 variants. Noted treatment: around 19 received Ad26.COV2.S at low or high dose, single or two shots; roughly 5 received placebo; per-sample allocation not given. Repertoires come from day 63 after the first vaccine or placebo injection. TCRdb keeps only in-frame clones here, not all; method: immunoSEQ multiplex PCR. The profile shows some 250,000 clones, roughly 88% of them singletons. Specimen: peripheral blood, collected in a trial of Ad26.COV2.S vaccine versus placebo. These receptors all come from a person aged 18-60 years who received the Ad26.COV2.S COVID-19 vaccine or a placebo.

On this clone: Other DNA variants within this sample encode the same CDR3. V gene TRBV7-2 combines with J gene TRBJ2-7; D ambiguous. Germline V lookup: CDR1 SGHTA, CDR2 FQGNSA. This CDR3 is 11 amino acids long. The V and J ends lost 3 bases and 3 bases respectively, with 3 bases between them. The CDR3 is CASSLDYEQYF. CDR3 coding DNA: TGTGCCAGCAGCTTGGACTACGAGCAGTACTTC.

The J gene is TRBJ2-4, the V gene TRBV27; maybe TRBD1 (5 bases). Germline V gene sequence: CDR1 MNHEY, CDR2 SMNVEV (reference sequence). V was shortened by 9 bases and J by 0 bases, with 18 bases between the two germline ends. The CDR3 contains 16 residues. CDR3 residues: CASQSTALVAKNIQYF. For the CDR3, the DNA is TGTGCCAGTCAATCGACAGCCTTAGTAGCCAAAAACATTCAGTACTTC.

The V and J genes are TRBV5-1 and TRBJ1-1; D remains ambiguous. The ends were cut back, 1 base at V and 0 bases at J, with 16 bases in the middle. The CDR3 consists of 17 residues. The V gene's germline CDR1 is SGHRS and CDR2 YFSETQ. The CDR3 sequence: CASSLTVSLYMNTEAFF. Here the CDR3 DNA reads TGCGCCAGCAGCTTGACAGTTTCTCTCTACATGAACACTGAAGCTTTCTTT.

This clone has only one observation. Other DNA sequences of this sample code for an identical CDR3. The V call is TRBV28, the J call TRBJ2-7; TRBD1 aligns across 9 bases. The J segment lost 1 base and the V segment lost 4 bases, leaving 2 bases of the junction unmatched. The CDR3 sequence is 14 residues long. Germline CDR1 and CDR2: MDHEN and SYDVKM. As DNA, the CDR3 is TGTGCCAGCAGTTCCGGGACAGGGTCCTACGAGCAGTACTTC. It specifies CASSSGTGSYEQYF.

The chain carries TRBV24-1 and TRBJ2-7, with D maybe TRBD1 (7 bases). Per the germline V gene, CDR1 is KGHDR and CDR2 is SFDVKD. The CDR3 loop spans 13 amino acids. Trimming shortened V by 9 bases and J by 4 bases, and 15 bases separated the two germline ends. DNA for the CDR3: TGTGCCACCCAGGGGACAGCGGGTTACGAGCAGTACTTC. Residues: CATQGTAGYEQYF.

The chain employs TRBV3-1 (or the pseudogene TRBV3-2) and TRBJ2-3; 7 bases align to TRBD2. The CDR3 is 16 amino acids. Germline-derived CDR1 and CDR2 are LGHDT and YNNKEL (reference sequence). V lost 4 bases and J lost 5; bases outside the gene matches: 12. CDR3 amino acids: CASSLRWRERGDTQYF. Here the CDR3 DNA reads TGTGCCAGCAGCCTGAGGTGGCGGGAGAGGGGAGATACGCAGTATTTT.

The V call is TRBV18, the J call TRBJ2-6; TRBD1 matches at 8 bases. The CDR3 consists of 15 residues. The J segment lost 2 bases and the V segment lost 6 bases, leaving 3 bases of the junction unmatched. CDR1 and CDR2 (germline): KGHSH, LQKENI. This chain's CDR3 is CASSRTGTGANVLTF. The CDR3 nucleotides are TGTGCCAGCTCGCGGACAGGGACTGGGGCCAACGTCCTGACTTTC.

The chain carries TRBV7-9 and TRBJ2-7, with TRBD2 matching over 12 bases. J was trimmed by 0 bases and V by 10 bases; bases with no gene match: 7. Per the germline V gene, CDR1 is SEHNR and CDR2 is FQNEAQ (reference sequence). This CDR3 spans 15 amino acids. The CDR3 here is CATTTSGGNSYEQYF. The DNA for the CDR3 is TGTGCCACTACGACTAGCGGGGGTAACTCCTACGAGCAGTACTTC.

This clone has a single count. This chain connects TRBV6-5 to TRBJ2-1, with D possibly matching TRBD1 (5 bases). There are 15 residues in the CDR3. The germline V gene has CDR1 MNHEY and CDR2 SVGAGI. The V end was cut by 5 bases, the J end by 1 base, with 12 bases between. CDR3 loop: CASSLITGSYNEQFF. The CDR3 DNA reads TGTGCCAGCAGTCTCATTACAGGATCCTACAATGAGCAGTTCTTC.

The rearrangement links TRBV12-3 or TRBV12-4 to TRBJ1-2; D is ambiguous. The CDR3 is 12 residues long. V was cut by 5 bases and J by 4 bases, with 8 bases left in between. The CDR3 region has the DNA TGTGCCAGCAGTCCGGTTGGCTATGGCTACACCTTC. The encoded protein is CASSPVGYGYTF.

The chain uses TRBV3-1 (or the pseudogene TRBV3-2) and TRBJ1-1, with D perhaps TRBD1 (6 bases). The CDR3 has 13 amino acids. Germline-derived CDR1 and CDR2 are LGHDT and YNNKEL (reference sequence). Trimming stripped 2 bases from V and 6 bases from J, with 10 bases between. CDR3 protein: CASSQNYRAEAFF. The CDR3 region has the DNA TGTGCCAGCAGCCAAAACTACAGGGCTGAAGCTTTCTTT.

A single count supports this clone. The chain links TRBV5-6 to TRBJ2-1; D perhaps matches TRBD1 (5 bases). Germline V gene data show CDR1 as SGHDT and CDR2 as YYEEEE. V was cut by 1 base and J by 8 bases, with 13 bases left in between. This CDR3 spans 14 amino acids. As DNA, the CDR3 is TGTGCCAGCAGCTTGTTCCAGGGTACCCATGAGCAGTTCTTC. The encoded protein is CASSLFQGTHEQFF.

The chain joins TRBV11-2 to TRBJ2-1, with 13 bases lining up with TRBD2. This CDR3 contains 17 residues. Trimming at V came to 5 bases and at J to 8 bases, leaving 12 bases not matched to a gene. The germline V gene has CDR1 SGHAT and CDR2 FQNNGV. The CDR3, as DNA: TGTGCCAGCAGCCCTCAACTAGGGACTAGCGGGAAACATGAGCAGTTCTTC. Encoded protein: CASSPQLGTSGKHEQFF.

V gene TRBV12-3 or TRBV12-4 combines with J gene TRBJ2-2, with D unclear. The CDR3 is made up of 12 amino acids. V lost 7 bases to trimming and J lost 6 bases, with 9 bases between them. The CDR3 DNA reads TGTGCCAGCATCCCTGGGGCCGGGGAGCTGTTTTTT. It yields the protein CASIPGAGELFF.

The rearrangement joins TRBV28 to TRBJ1-1; unclear D gene. Germline CDR1 reads MDHEN; CDR2 reads SYDVKM. V was pared by 10 bases and J by 0 bases, with 12 bases between. CDR3 length equals 13 residues. The CDR3 region is CATHRQMNTEAFF. CDR3 DNA: TGTGCCACCCACCGACAAATGAACACTGAAGCTTTCTTT.

V and J are TRBV7-6 and TRBJ1-2; TRBD1 aligns across 8 bases. Germline V gene sequence: CDR1 SGHVS, CDR2 FNYEAQ. CDR3 length: 16 amino acids. V lost 5 bases, J lost 7 bases, and 15 bases stayed unmatched. In DNA form, the CDR3 reads TGTGCCAGCAGCCCGATGGCAGGGGGCGGGCGGTCTGGCTACACCTTC. Translation gives CASSPMAGGGRSGYTF.

In this sample, this clone turned up once. This chain connects TRBV5-1 to TRBJ2-3; 7 positions match TRBD2. The V segment lost 3 bases and the J segment 0 bases; nucleotides outside the gene matches: 10. The germline V gene encodes CDR1 SGHRS and CDR2 YFSETQ. This CDR3 has 17 residues. CDR3 bases: TGCGCCAGCAGCTACCCCAAGGATAGCGGGAGCACAGATACGCAGTATTTT. It is translated as CASSYPKDSGSTDTQYF.

This sequence joins TRBV7-3 and TRBJ2-1; D is ambiguous. CDR1 SGHTA and CDR2 FQGTGA come from the germline V gene. Deletions cut 3 bases from V and 5 bases from J, with 8 bases between. This CDR3 spans 13 amino acids. The CDR3 sequence: CASSLVGNNEQFF. For the CDR3, the DNA is TGTGCCAGCAGCTTGGTGGGAAACAATGAGCAGTTCTTC.

J is TRBJ1-2 and V is TRBV6-5; weak D call: TRBD1 (6 bases). Deletions cut 2 bases from V and 6 bases from J, with 16 bases between. The CDR3 is 15 residues long. CDR1 and CDR2 (germline): MNHEY, SVGAGI. CDR3 region: CASSYGGRAGDGYTF. In DNA, the CDR3 is TGTGCCAGCAGTTACGGGGGCAGGGCGGGGGATGGCTACACCTTC.

This clone has only one observation. This sequence joins TRBV27 and TRBJ2-5; possible D gene TRBD1, 7 bases. The V gene's germline CDR1 is MNHEY and CDR2 SMNVEV (reference sequence). This CDR3 has 13 amino acids. V was cut by 6 bases and J by 5 bases, with 13 bases left in between. The chain's CDR3 is CASRRDSAETQYF. The CDR3 bases are TGTGCCAGCAGGCGGGACAGCGCGGAGACCCAGTACTTC.

This chain links TRBV7-2 with TRBJ1-5; no clear D gene. V lost 1 base and J 4 bases, leaving 11 bases between the germline ends. This CDR3 is 15 amino acids long. Looked up from germline, CDR1 is SGHTA and CDR2 is FQGNSA. The CDR3 DNA sequence: TGTGCCAGCAGCTTAGGTGGAGGAATTAATCAGCCCCAGCATTTT. It specifies CASSLGGGINQPQHF.

The chain combines TRBV5-1 with TRBJ2-7, with D hard to call. Trimming shortened V by 3 bases and J by 0 bases, and 1 base separated the two germline ends. The CDR3 covers 11 residues. Germline-derived CDR1 and CDR2 are SGHRS and YFSETQ. Here the CDR3 reads CASSSSYEQYF. The CDR3 nucleotides are TGCGCCAGCAGCTCCTCCTACGAGCAGTACTTC.

V is TRBV6-5 and J is TRBJ2-1; 10 bases are a match to TRBD2. CDR1 is MNHEY and CDR2 is SVGAGI in the germline V gene. V trimming: 6 bases; J trimming: 7 bases; junction bases outside the gene matches: 0. The CDR3 consists of 12 residues. The CDR3 region has the DNA TGTGCCAGCAGGGGACTAGCGAATGAGCAGTTCTTC. Its translation: CASRGLANEQFF.

This chain connects TRBV6-5 to TRBJ1-4; 8 positions agree with TRBD1. After removal of 4 bases from V and 5 bases from J, the junction contained 6 bases not matched to a gene. CDR1 MNHEY and CDR2 SVGAGI come from the germline V gene. The CDR3 is 15 amino acids. CDR3 in DNA: TGTGCCAGCAGTTTTGCAGGGGGCCCCAATGAAAAACTGTTTTTT. Translation gives CASSFAGGPNEKLFF.

The chain is built from TRBV6-6 and TRBJ1-5; D is unclear. CDR1 is MNHNY and CDR2 is SVGAGI in the germline V gene (reference sequence). The CDR3 extends over 12 amino acids. The ends were cut back, 8 bases at V and 7 bases at J, with 12 bases in the middle. The CDR3 protein is CASSTLKQPQHF. DNA of the CDR3: TGTGCCAGCTCTACCCTTAAACAGCCCCAGCATTTT.